What follows are 8 T cell receptor beta chains derived from one specimen sequenced in a study of T cells in Graves' hyperthyroidism and ophthalmopathy. Amplification targeted TCR beta CDR3 regions from RNA transcripts. HTBI primers drove first-round RT-PCR of the TCR CDR3. TCRdb ran MiXCR on the multiplex PCR reads and lists one entry per CDR3 protein. The sample shows under 350,000 distinct CDR3 sequences, 13% of them seen only once. The sequenced material came from blood. The receptors come from a woman aged 25 to 39 with Graves' hyperthyroidism that later progressed to Graves' ophthalmopathy.

At least ten counts were recorded for this clonotype. The genes are TRBV28 and TRBJ1-5, with TRBD1 as a possible D gene (5 bases). This CDR3 is 13 amino acids long. Germline CDR1 reads MDHEN; CDR2 reads SYDVKM. V was cut by 8 bases and J by 6 bases, with 14 bases left in between. CDR3 sequence: CASALDRFQPQHF. Written as DNA, the CDR3 is TGTGCCAGCGCTCTTGACAGATTTCAGCCCCAGCATTTT.

A single count supports this clonotype. A much larger clone differs by one base, so this may be a read error. The chain couples TRBV15 to TRBJ2-7; no firm D call. Between the trimmed V and J ends, which lost 3 bases and 6 bases, there was a span of 9 bases. CDR1 and CDR2 (germline): LNHNV, YYDKDF (reference sequence). This CDR3 contains 12 residues. CDR3 DNA sequence: TGTGCCACCAGCAGGTCTGACTGCGAGCAGTACTTC. Amino acids: CATSRSDCEQYF.

This clonotype was detected ten times or more. This sequence joins TRBV20-1 and TRBJ2-5, with a tentative D call TRBD1 (5 bases). Germline CDR1 DFQATT, CDR2 SNEGSKA (reference sequence). The CDR3 is made up of 14 amino acids. The V and J ends lost 1 base and 5 bases respectively, with 14 bases between them. In DNA, the CDR3 is TGCAGTGCTAGAGGGGGCAACGACGGGGAGACCCAGTACTTC. Its protein is CSARGGNDGETQYF.

This clonotype appeared many times. The chain uses TRBV18 and TRBJ1-1; 7 bases line up with TRBD1. The CDR3 spans 13 residues. CDR1 and CDR2 from the germline V gene are KGHSH and LQKENI. Losses at the gene ends were 4 bases for V and 5 bases for J; bases not matched to a gene: 4. The CDR3 DNA follows: TGTGCCAGCTCACTGGACAGGATGACTGAAGCTTTCTTT. Amino acid sequence: CASSLDRMTEAFF. The full variable domain, rest sourced from reference TRBV18 and TRBJ1-1, is NAGVMQNPRHLVRRRGQEARLRCSPMKGHSHVYWYRQLPEEGLKFMVYLQKENIIDESGMPKERFSAEFPKEGPSILRIQQVVRGDSAAYFCASSLDRMTEAFFGQGTRLTVV.

This clonotype was seen at least ten times. The rearrangement uses TRBV11-2 and TRBJ2-5; 7 bases line up with TRBD2. The CDR3 loop spans 15 amino acids. J was trimmed by 2 bases and V by 3 bases; bases with no gene match: 6. Per the germline V gene, CDR1 is SGHAT and CDR2 is FQNNGV. As DNA, the CDR3 is TGTGCCAGCAGCTTCGGAGCGGGACGGCAAGAGACCCAGTACTTC. This encodes CASSFGAGRQETQYF.

V is TRBV12-3 or TRBV12-4 and J is TRBJ2-7; 8 bases line up with TRBD1. The CDR3 consists of 14 residues. V trimming: 4 bases; J trimming: 3 bases; junction bases outside the gene matches: 5. DNA of the CDR3: TGTGCCAGCAGTTGGGCAGGGGGCTTCTACGAGCAGTACTTC. This encodes CASSWAGGFYEQYF.

The table lists this clonotype with many counts. This chain connects TRBV3-1 to TRBJ2-1; D is possibly TRBD1 (6 bases). V lost 6 bases, J lost 9 bases, and 9 bases lay in between. The germline V gene encodes CDR1 LGHDT and CDR2 YNNKEL (reference sequence). The CDR3 contains 11 residues. DNA of the CDR3: TGTGCCAGCAGACAGGGAAGTGAGCAGTTCTTC. This translates into CASRQGSEQFF.

This clonotype was seen ten or more times. The rearrangement uses TRBV7-2 and TRBJ2-2; D ambiguous. The germline V and J ends were trimmed by 6 bases and 3 bases, with 2 bases remaining between them. Germline CDR1 and CDR2: SGHTA and FQGNSA. This CDR3 contains 11 residues. The CDR3 DNA sequence: TGTGCCAGCAGTTACACCGGGGAGCTGTTTTTT. Amino acids: CASSYTGELFF.